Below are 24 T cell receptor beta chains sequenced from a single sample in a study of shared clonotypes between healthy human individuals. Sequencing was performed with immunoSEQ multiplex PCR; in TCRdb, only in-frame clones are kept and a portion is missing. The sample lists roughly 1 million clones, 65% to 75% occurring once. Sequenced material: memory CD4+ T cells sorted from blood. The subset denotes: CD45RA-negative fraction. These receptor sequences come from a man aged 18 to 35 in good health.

CDR3 sequence reads: CAISESELSPLHF. The CDR3 DNA reads TGTGCCATCAGTGAGTCGGAGCTTTCACCCCTCCACTTT. The chain recombines TRBV10-3 with TRBJ1-6; D remains unclear. The germline gives CDR1 ENHRY, CDR2 SYGVKD. The V end was cut by 0 bases, the J end by 9 bases, with 6 bases between. This CDR3 region has 13 residues.

CDR3 protein: CASSAEGPIPGAYYEQYF. CDR3 DNA: TGTGCCAGCAGCGCTGAGGGCCCTATTCCAGGGGCCTACTACGAGCAGTACTTC. The rearrangement links TRBV21-1 to TRBJ2-7; whether TRBD1, the table's D call, matches the DNA was not checked. TRBV21-1 is marked as a pseudogene. The CDR3 totals 18 residues.

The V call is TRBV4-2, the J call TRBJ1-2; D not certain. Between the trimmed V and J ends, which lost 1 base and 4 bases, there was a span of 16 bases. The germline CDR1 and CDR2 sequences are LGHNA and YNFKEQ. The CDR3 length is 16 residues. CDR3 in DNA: TGTGCCAGCAGCCAAGCGACCCAGGAGCTGACCTATGGCTACACCTTC. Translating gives CASSQATQELTYGYTF.

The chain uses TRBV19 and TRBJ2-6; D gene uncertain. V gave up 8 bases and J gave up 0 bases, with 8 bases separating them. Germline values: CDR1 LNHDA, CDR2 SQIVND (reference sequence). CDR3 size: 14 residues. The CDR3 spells CASSGISGANVLTF. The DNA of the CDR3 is TGTGCCAGTTCTGGGATCTCTGGGGCCAACGTCCTGACTTTC.

CDR3 sequence (DNA): TGTGCCAGCAGCTTAGAACTACGGGAGGGACGCGCGTACTTC. It yields the protein CASSLELREGRAYF. The chain couples TRBV7-2 to TRBJ2-7; 8 nucleotides line up with TRBD2. Germline trimming cut 1 base from V and 12 bases from J; bases unmatched to any gene: 11. The CDR3 is 14 residues long. Germline V gene sequence: CDR1 SGHTA, CDR2 FQGNSA. Full variable domain (remainder filled in from reference TRBV7-2 and TRBJ2-7): GAGVSQSPSNKVTEKGKDVELRCDPISGHTALYWYRQSLGQGLEFLIYFQGNSAPDKSGLPSDRFSAERTGGSVSTLTIQRTQQEDSAVYLCASSLELREGRAYFGPGTRLTVT.

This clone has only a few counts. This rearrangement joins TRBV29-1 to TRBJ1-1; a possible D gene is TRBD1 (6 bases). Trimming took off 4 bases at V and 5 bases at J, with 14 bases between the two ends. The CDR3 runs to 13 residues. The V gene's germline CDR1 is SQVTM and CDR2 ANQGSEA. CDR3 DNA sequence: TGCAGCGTTGTTCAGGACAGAATGACTGAAGCTTTCTTT. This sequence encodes CSVVQDRMTEAFF.

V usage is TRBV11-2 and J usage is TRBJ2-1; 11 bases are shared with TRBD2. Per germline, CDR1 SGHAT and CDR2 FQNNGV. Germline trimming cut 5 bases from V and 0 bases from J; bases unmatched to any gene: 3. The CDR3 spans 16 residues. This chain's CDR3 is CASSQLAGVSYNEQFF. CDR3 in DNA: TGTGCCAGCAGCCAACTAGCGGGAGTCTCCTACAATGAGCAGTTCTTC.

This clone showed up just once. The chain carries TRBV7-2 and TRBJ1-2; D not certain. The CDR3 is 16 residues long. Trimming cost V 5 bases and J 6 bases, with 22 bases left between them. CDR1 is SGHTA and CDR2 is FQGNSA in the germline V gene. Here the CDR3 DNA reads TGTGCCAGCAGCCCAGACGCAGGAAGAAGTAAGAATGGCTACACCTTC. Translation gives CASSPDAGRSKNGYTF.

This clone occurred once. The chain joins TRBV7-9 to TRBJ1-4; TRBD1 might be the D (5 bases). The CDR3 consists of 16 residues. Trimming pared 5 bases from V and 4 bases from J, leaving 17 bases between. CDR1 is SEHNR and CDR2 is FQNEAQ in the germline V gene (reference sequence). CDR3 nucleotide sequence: TGTGCCAGCAGCCGGACAATCAACTTGGGTAATGAAAAACTGTTTTTT. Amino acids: CASSRTINLGNEKLFF.

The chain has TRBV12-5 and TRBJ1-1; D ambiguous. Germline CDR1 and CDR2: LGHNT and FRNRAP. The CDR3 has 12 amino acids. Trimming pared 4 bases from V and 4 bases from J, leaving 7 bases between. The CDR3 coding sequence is TGTGCTAGTGGTTCCCCGGCCACTGAAGCTTTCTTT. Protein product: CASGSPATEAFF.

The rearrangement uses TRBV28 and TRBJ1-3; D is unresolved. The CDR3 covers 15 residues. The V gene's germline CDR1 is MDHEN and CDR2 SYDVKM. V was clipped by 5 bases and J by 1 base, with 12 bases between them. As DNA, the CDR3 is TGTGCCAGCAGTGCCTCGGAACTTTCTGGAAACACCATATATTTT. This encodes CASSASELSGNTIYF.

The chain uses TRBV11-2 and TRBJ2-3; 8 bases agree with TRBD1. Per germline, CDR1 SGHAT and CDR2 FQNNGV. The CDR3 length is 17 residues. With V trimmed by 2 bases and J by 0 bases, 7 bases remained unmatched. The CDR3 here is CASSLLRGRTSTDTQYF. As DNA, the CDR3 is TGTGCCAGCAGCTTACTCAGGGGGCGGACTAGCACAGATACGCAGTATTTT.

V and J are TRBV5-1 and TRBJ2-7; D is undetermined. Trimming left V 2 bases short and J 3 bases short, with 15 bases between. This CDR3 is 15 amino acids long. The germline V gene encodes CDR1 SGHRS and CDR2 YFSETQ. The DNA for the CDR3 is TGCGCCAGCAGCTTAGATATCGGGTGGAGCTACGAGCAGTACTTC. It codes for CASSLDIGWSYEQYF.

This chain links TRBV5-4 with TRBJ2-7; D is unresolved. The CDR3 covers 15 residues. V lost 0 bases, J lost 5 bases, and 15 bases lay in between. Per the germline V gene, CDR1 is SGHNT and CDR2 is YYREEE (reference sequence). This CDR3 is CASSLVKTRSDEQYF. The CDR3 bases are TGTGCCAGCAGCTTGGTGAAAACGCGATCCGACGAGCAGTACTTC.

The CDR3 nucleotides are TGTGCCAGCAGCCCAACAGGGCCTGAAGCTTTCTTT. Translation: CASSPTGPEAFF. The chain employs TRBV7-9 and TRBJ1-1; weak D call: TRBD1 (6 bases). The CDR3 has 12 amino acids. Looked up from germline, CDR1 is SEHNR and CDR2 is FQNEAQ (reference sequence). The V and J ends lost 5 bases and 6 bases respectively, with 10 bases between them.

The DNA of the CDR3 is TGTGCCAGCAGCACGGGGGTAGATACGCAGTATTTT. Its translation: CASSTGVDTQYF. The rearrangement uses TRBV7-9 and TRBJ2-3; TRBD2 is a possible D gene (6 bases). CDR1 and CDR2 (germline): SEHNR, FQNEAQ (reference sequence). CDR3 length: 12 amino acids. V shed 5 bases and J shed 5 bases, with 8 bases lying between them.

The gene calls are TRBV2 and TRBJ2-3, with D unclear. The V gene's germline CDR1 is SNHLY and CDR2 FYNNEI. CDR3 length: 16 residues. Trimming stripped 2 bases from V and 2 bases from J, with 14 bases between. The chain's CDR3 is CASSELGWMATDTQYF. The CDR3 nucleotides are TGTGCCAGCAGTGAATTAGGGTGGATGGCCACAGATACGCAGTATTTT.

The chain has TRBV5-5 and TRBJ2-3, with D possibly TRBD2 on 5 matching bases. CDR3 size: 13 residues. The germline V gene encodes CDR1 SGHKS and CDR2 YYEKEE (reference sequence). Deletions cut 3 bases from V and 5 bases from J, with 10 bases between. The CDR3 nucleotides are TGTGCCAGCAGCTGGCCCCGGGGAGATACGCAGTATTTT. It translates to CASSWPRGDTQYF.

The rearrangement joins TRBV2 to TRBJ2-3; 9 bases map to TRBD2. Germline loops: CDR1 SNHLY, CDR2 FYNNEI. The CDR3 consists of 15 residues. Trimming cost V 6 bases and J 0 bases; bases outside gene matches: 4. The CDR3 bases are TGTGCCAGCAGCAAAAGCGGGGGGAGCACAGATACGCAGTATTTT. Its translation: CASSKSGGSTDTQYF.

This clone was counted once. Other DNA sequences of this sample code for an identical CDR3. The chain's CDR3 is CSADRGNTGELFF. Here the CDR3 DNA reads TGCAGCGCGGACAGGGGGAACACCGGGGAGCTGTTTTTT. The chain has TRBV29-1 and TRBJ2-2; 9 bases match TRBD1. V lost 7 bases, J lost 1 base, and 1 base stayed unmatched. The length of the CDR3 is 13 residues. The germline V gene encodes CDR1 SQVTM and CDR2 ANQGSEA.

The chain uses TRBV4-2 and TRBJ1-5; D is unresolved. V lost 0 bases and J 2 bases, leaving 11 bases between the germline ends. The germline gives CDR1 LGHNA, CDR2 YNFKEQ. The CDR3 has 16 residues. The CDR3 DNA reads TGTGCCAGCAGCCAAGACCCCGGTTTAGGCAATCAGCCCCAGCATTTT. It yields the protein CASSQDPGLGNQPQHF.

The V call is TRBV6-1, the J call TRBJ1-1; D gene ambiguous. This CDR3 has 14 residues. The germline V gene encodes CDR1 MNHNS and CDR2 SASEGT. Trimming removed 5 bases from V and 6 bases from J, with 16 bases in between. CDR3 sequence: CASSLRLFQAEAFF. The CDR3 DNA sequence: TGTGCCAGCAGTCTACGTTTATTTCAGGCTGAAGCTTTCTTT.

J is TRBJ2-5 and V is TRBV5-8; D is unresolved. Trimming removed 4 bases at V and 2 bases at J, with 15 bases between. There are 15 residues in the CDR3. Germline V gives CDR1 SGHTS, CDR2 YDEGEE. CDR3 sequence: CASSPILTVQETQYF. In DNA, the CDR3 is TGTGCCAGCAGCCCAATCCTGACTGTTCAAGAGACCCAGTACTTC.

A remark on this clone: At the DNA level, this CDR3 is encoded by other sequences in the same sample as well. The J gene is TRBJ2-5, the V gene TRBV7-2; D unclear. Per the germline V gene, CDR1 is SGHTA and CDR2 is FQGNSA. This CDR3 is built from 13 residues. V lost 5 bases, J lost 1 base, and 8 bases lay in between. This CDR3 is CASSLGPQETQYF. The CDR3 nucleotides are TGTGCCAGCAGCCTGGGCCCCCAAGAGACCCAGTACTTC.